The entry that follows covers one T cell receptor (beta chain) sequence. The antigen is unknown. This sample stems from a study of a mutant IDH1 vaccine in newly diagnosed glioma. As for the study in general: Commencement of vaccination occurred 4-6 weeks following radiotherapy alone, or concurrently with temozolomide cycles. The treated group averaged roughly 40 years old and was around 62% male, roughly 38% female. The earlier regimen, radiotherapy, temozolomide, or both, was most often both.

Trimming stripped 1 base from V and 5 bases from J, with 24 bases between. The V gene's germline CDR1 is SGHVS and CDR2 FQNEAQ. This CDR3 region has 19 residues. Stated time point: week 35, safety follow-up. Doses comprised 300 ug of mutant IDH1 20-mer peptide each, plus topical imiquimod. Clones were read by immunoSEQ multiplex PCR, and TCRdb kept only the in-frame ones, dropping some. This table has about 65,000 clones, 80% to 90% appearing once. The sample here was PBMCs, taken from a glioma patient whose treatment included an IDH1 peptide vaccine. The clonotype was recovered from a man aged 35 to 55 with glioma. The chain is built from TRBV7-8 and TRBJ2-1, with a weak D call TRBD2 (6 bases). The CDR3 reads CASSLVRLAPGVGHNEQFF. CDR3 coding DNA: TGTGCCAGCAGCTTAGTAAGACTGGCCCCGGGAGTTGGGCACAATGAGCAGTTCTTC.